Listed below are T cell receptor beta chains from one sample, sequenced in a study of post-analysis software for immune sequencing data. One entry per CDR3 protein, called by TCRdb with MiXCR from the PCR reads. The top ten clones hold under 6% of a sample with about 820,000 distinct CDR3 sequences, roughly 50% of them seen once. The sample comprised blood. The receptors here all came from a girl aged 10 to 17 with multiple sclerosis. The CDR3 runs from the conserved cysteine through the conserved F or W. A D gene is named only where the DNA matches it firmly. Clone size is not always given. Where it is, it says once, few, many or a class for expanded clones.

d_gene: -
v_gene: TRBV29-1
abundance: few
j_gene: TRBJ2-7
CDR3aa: CSVVGGPREQYF
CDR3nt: TGCAGCGTTGTTGGCGGCCCCCGCGAGCAGTACTTC

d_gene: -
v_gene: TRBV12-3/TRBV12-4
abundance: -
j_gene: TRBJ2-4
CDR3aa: CASSLALGEGAKNIQYF
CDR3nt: TGTGCCAGCAGTTTAGCGCTCGGGGAAGGTGCCAAAAACATTCAGTACTTC

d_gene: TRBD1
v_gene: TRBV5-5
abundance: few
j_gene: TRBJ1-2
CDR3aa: CASSLGTVINYGYTF
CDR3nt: TGTGCCAGCAGCTTAGGGACAGTAATTAACTATGGCTACACCTTC

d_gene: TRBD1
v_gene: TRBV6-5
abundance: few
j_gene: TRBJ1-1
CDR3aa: CASSIKRQGGNTEAFF
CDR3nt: TGTGCCAGCAGTATAAAGCGACAGGGGGGGAACACTGAAGCTTTCTTT

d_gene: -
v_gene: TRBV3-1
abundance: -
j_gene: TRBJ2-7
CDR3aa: CASSHLSAHEQYF
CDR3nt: TGTGCCAGCAGCCATCTCTCCGCCCACGAGCAGTACTTC

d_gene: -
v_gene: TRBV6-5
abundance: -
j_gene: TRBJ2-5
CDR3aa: CASSLSGERQETQYF
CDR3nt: TGTGCCAGCAGTTTATCAGGGGAGAGGCAAGAGACCCAGTACTTC

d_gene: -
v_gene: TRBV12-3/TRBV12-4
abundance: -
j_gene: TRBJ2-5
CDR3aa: CASSLDGARETQYF
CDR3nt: TGTGCCAGCAGTTTAGACGGGGCTCGAGAGACCCAGTACTTC

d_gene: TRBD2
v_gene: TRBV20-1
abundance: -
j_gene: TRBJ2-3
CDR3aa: CGGLLTDTQYF
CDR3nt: TGCGGGGGACTACTCACAGATACGCAGTATTTT

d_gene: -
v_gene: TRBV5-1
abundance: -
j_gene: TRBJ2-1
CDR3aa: CASAWGPNEQFF
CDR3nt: TGCGCCAGCGCATGGGGCCCCAATGAGCAGTTCTTC

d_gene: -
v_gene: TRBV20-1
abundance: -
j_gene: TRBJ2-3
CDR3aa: CSAPEYSSTDTQYF
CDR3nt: TGCAGTGCGCCGGAGTATTCCAGCACAGATACGCAGTATTTT

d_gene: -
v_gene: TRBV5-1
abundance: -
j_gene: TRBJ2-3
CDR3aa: CASSLDGTPPDTQYF
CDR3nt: TGCGCCAGCAGCTTGGACGGGACCCCCCCAGATACGCAGTATTTT

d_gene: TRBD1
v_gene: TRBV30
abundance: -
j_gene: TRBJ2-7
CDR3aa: CAWAYGTGGYEQYF
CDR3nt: TGTGCCTGGGCCTACGGGACAGGGGGCTACGAGCAGTACTTC

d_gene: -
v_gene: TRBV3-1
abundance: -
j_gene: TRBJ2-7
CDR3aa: CASSPTAAVRGEQYF
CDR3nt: TGTGCCAGCAGCCCCACAGCGGCTGTGAGAGGCGAGCAGTACTTC

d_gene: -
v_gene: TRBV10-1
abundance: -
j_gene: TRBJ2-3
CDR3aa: CASSAGIITDTQYF
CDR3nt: TGCGCCAGCAGTGCGGGGATTATCACAGATACGCAGTATTTT

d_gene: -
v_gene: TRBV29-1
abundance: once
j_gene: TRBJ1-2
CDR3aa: CSVYSYGYTF
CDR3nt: TGCAGCGTATACAGTTATGGCTACACCTTC

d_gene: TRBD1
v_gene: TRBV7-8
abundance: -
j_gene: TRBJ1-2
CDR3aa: CASSLAAGGVSNYGYTF
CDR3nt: TGTGCCAGCAGCTTAGCGGCAGGGGGAGTCTCTAACTATGGCTACACCTTC

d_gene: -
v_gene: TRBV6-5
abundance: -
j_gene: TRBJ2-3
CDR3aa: CASSYSRGIGTDTQYF
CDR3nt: TGTGCCAGCAGTTACTCCCGCGGGATAGGCACAGATACGCAGTATTTT

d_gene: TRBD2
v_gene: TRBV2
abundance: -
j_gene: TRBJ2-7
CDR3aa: CASIGTSAISYEQYF
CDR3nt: TGTGCCAGCATAGGGACTAGCGCTATCTCCTACGAGCAGTACTTC

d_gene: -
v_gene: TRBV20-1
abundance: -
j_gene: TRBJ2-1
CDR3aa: CSATPNRGSPGMNEQFF
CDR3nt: TGCAGTGCTACCCCGAACCGGGGGAGCCCCGGGATGAATGAGCAGTTCTTC

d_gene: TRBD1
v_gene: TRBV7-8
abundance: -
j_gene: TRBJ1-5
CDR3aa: CTSSLQGSNQPQHF
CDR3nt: TGTACCAGCAGCTTACAGGGGAGCAATCAGCCCCAGCATTTT

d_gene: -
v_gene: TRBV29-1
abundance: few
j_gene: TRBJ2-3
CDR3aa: CSVEGRGGGSTDTQYF
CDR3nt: TGCAGCGTTGAAGGCCGGGGAGGGGGAAGCACAGATACGCAGTATTTT

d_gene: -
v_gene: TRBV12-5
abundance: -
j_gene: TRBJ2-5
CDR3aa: CASGLGLTSETQYF
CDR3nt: TGTGCTAGTGGTTTGGGTTTAACATCGGAGACCCAGTACTTC

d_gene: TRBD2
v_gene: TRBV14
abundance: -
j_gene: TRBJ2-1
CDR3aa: CASSLSVASGINEQFF
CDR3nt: TGTGCCAGCAGCCTTTCCGTAGCTAGCGGGATCAATGAGCAGTTCTTC

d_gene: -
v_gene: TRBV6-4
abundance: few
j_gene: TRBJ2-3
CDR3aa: CASSDSADAQSDTQYF
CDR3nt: TGTGCCAGCAGTGACTCGGCAGACGCTCAATCAGATACGCAGTATTTT

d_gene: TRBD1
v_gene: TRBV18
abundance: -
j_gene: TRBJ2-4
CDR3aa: CASSPVGQGLAKNIQYF
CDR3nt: TGTGCCAGCTCACCGGTGGGACAGGGGCTAGCCAAAAACATTCAGTACTTC

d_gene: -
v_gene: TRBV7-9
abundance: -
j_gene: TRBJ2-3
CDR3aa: CASSSFKGGTQYF
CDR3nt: TGTGCCAGCAGCTCCTTTAAGGGAGGTACGCAGTATTTT

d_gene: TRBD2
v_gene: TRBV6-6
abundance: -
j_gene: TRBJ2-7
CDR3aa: CASSQRDPSLYEQYF
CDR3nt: TGTGCCAGCAGCCAGCGGGACCCCTCTTTGTACGAGCAGTACTTC

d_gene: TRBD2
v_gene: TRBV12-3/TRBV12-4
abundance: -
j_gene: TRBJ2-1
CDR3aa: CASRGVAGGLPNEQFF
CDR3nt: TGTGCCAGCAGGGGCGTAGCGGGGGGGCTTCCCAATGAGCAGTTCTTC

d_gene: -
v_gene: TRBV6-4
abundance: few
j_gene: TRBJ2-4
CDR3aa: CASSEEPGTKNIQYF
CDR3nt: TGTGCCAGCAGTGAGGAACCGGGAACCAAAAACATTCAGTACTTC

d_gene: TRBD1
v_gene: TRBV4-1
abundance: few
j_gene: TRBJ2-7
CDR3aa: CASRRSGTDSYEQYF
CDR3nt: TGCGCCAGCAGGCGCTCCGGGACAGACTCCTACGAGCAGTACTTC

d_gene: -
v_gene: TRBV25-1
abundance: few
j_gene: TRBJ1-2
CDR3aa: CASGRTGDYGYTF
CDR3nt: TGTGCCAGCGGGAGGACGGGGGACTATGGCTACACCTTC

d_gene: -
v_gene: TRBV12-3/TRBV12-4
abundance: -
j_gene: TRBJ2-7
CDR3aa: CASSDPTVRGVEQYF
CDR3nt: TGTGCCAGCAGTGATCCGACGGTGCGCGGGGTCGAGCAGTACTTC

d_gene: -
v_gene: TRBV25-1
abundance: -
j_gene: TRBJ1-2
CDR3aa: CASSEYYRNYGYTF
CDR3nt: TGTGCCAGCAGTGAATACTACAGAAACTATGGCTACACCTTC

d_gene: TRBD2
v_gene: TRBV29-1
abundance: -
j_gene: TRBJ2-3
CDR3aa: CSAPGLAGDTQYF
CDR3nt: TGCAGCGCCCCGGGACTAGCTGGAGATACGCAGTATTTT

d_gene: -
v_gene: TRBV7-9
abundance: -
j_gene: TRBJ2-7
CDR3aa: CASSLAGTTYEQYF
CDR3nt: TGTGCCAGCAGCTTAGCCGGGACAACCTACGAGCAGTACTTC

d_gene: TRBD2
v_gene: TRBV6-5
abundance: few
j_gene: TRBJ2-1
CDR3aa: CASSDLAGGHYNEQFF
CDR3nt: TGTGCCAGCAGTGACTTAGCGGGAGGGCATTACAATGAGCAGTTCTTC

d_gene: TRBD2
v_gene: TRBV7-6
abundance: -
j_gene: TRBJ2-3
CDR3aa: CASSLVEAGGLSTDTQYF
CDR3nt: TGTGCCAGCAGCTTAGTTGAAGCGGGAGGCCTTAGCACAGATACGCAGTATTTT

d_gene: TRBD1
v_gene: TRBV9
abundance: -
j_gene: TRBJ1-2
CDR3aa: CAGSTRQGLGYTF
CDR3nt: TGCGCCGGCAGCACCAGACAGGGCCTGGGCTACACCTTC

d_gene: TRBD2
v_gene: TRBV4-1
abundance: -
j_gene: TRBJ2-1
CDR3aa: CASSQEPWPSGGLNEQFF
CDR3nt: TGCGCCAGCAGCCAAGAACCCTGGCCTAGCGGGGGCCTGAATGAGCAGTTCTTC

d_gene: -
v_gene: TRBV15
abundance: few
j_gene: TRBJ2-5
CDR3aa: CATSRYGPQETQYF
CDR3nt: TGTGCCACCAGCAGATACGGACCGCAAGAGACCCAGTACTTC

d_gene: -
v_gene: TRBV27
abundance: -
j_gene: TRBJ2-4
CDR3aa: CASSQKGGLAKNIQYF
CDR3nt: TGTGCCAGCAGCCAAAAGGGGGGTCTAGCCAAAAACATTCAGTACTTC

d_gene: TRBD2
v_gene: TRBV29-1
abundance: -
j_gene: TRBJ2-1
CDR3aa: CSVTTSGSDNEQFF
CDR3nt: TGCAGCGTTACCACTAGCGGGAGTGACAATGAGCAGTTCTTC

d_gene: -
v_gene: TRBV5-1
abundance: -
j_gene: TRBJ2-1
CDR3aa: CASSTDSLGTNEQFF
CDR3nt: TGCGCCAGCAGCACGGACAGTTTAGGGACCAATGAGCAGTTCTTC

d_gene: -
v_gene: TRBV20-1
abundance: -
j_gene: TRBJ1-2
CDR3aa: CSARVVGTNYGYTF
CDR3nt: TGCAGTGCTAGAGTGGTCGGTACTAACTATGGCTACACCTTC

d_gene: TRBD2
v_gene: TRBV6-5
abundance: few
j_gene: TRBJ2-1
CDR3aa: CASIPTSGYNEQFF
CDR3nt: TGTGCCAGCATTCCGACTAGCGGTTACAATGAGCAGTTCTTC

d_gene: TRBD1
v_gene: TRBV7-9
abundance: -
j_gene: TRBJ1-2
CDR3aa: CASSFAGRGPNYGYTF
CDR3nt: TGTGCCAGCAGCTTTGCAGGCAGGGGGCCCAACTATGGCTACACCTTC

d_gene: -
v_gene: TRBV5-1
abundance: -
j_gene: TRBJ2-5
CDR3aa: CASTLIGVETQYF
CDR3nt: TGCGCCAGCACCCTTATCGGCGTAGAGACCCAGTACTTC

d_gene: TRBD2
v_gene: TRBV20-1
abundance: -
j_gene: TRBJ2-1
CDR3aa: CSAERTSGYNEQFF
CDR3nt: TGCAGTGCGGAGCGGACTAGCGGATACAATGAGCAGTTCTTC

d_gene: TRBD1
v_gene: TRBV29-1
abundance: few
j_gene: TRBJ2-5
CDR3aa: CSVPPGTATQETQYF
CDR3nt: TGCAGCGTTCCCCCGGGGACAGCAACCCAAGAGACCCAGTACTTC

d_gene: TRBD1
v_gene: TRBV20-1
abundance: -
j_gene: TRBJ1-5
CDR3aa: CSALDRGNNQPQHF
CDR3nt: TGCAGTGCTTTGGACAGGGGAAACAATCAGCCCCAGCATTTT

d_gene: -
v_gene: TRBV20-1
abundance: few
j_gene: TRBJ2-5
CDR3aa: CSASLAGWYQETQYF
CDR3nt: TGCAGTGCTAGCTTGGCAGGGTGGTACCAAGAGACCCAGTACTTC